Shown below are 3 T cell receptor beta chains from a single sample sequenced in a study of STAT5B mutations in CD4+ large granular lymphocyte leukemia. Sequencing was performed with immunoSEQ multiplex PCR; in TCRdb, only in-frame clones are kept and a portion is missing. Here the sample spans 30,000 to 35,000 clones, roughly two thirds being singletons. The material sequenced was CD4+ T cells from blood buffy coats. The receptors derive from a human donor in good health.

This clone was seen once. This chain joins TRBV7-9 and TRBJ2-7, with D possibly TRBD1 on 6 matching bases. CDR3 length: 14 residues. Germline V lookup: CDR1 SEHNR, CDR2 FQNEAQ (reference sequence). With 5 bases removed from V and 3 bases from J, the gap between germline ends came to 14 bases. The CDR3 spells CASSPPGAFYEQYF. The CDR3 DNA reads TGTGCCAGCAGCCCCCCAGGGGCCTTCTACGAGCAGTACTTC.

The CDR3 is CASSPGQNYGYTF. CDR3 coding DNA: TGTGCCAGCAGCCCCGGACAGAACTATGGCTACACCTTC. The chain recombines TRBV7-9 with TRBJ1-2, with D possibly TRBD1 on 6 matching bases. This CDR3 comprises 13 residues. Germline V gene lookup returns CDR1 SEHNR and CDR2 FQNEAQ (reference sequence). The germline V and J ends were trimmed by 5 bases and 2 bases, with 9 bases remaining between them.

The chain is built from TRBV5-6 and TRBJ2-3; a possible D gene is TRBD1 (6 bases). From germline, CDR1 is SGHDT and CDR2 YYEEEE. Trimming shortened V by 0 bases and J by 2 bases, and 16 bases separated the two germline ends. The CDR3 covers 17 residues. The CDR3 sequence is CASSLAGHLVNTDTQYF. CDR3 sequence (DNA): TGTGCCAGCAGCTTGGCGGGACACCTTGTTAACACAGATACGCAGTATTTT.